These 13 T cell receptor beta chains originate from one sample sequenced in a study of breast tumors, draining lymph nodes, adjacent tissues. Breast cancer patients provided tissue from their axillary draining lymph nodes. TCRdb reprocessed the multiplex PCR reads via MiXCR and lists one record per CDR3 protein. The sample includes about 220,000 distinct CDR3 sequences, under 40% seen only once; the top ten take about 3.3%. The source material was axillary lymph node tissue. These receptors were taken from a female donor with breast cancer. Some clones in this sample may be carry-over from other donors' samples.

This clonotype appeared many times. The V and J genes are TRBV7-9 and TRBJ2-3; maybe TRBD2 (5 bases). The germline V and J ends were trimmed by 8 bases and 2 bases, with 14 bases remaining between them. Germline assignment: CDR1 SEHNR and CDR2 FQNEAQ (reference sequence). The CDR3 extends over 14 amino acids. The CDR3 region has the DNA TGTGCCAGCCAGAGGGAACGGCACACAGATACGCAGTATTTT. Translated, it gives CASQRERHTDTQYF.

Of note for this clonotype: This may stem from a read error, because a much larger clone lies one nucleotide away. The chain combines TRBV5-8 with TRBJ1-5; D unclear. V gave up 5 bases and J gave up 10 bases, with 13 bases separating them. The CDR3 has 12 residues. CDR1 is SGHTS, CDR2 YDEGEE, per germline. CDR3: CASSYPDPPQHF. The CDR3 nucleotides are TGTGCCAGCAGTTACCCTGACCCACCCCAGCATTTT.

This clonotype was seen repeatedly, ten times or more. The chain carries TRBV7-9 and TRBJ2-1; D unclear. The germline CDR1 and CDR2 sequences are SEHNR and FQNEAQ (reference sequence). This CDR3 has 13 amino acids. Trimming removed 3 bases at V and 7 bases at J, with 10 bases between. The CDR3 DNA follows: TGTGCCAGCAGCTTTTCCGTCGGTAATGAGCAGTTCTTC. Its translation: CASSFSVGNEQFF.

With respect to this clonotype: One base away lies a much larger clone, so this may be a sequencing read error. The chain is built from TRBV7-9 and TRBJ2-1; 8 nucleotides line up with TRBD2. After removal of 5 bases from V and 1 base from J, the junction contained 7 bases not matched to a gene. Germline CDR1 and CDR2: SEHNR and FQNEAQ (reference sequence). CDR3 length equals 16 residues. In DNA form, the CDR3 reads TGTGCCAGCAGCAGACATACGGGGGGGTCCTACAATGAGCAGTTCTTC. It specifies CASSRHTGGSYNEQFF.

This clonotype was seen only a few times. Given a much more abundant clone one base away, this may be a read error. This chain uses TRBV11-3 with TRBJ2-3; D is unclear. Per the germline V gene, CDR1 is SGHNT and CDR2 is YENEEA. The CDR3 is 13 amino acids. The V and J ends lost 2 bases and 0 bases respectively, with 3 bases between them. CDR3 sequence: CASSLPSTDTQYF. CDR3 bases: TGTGCCAGCAGCTTACCTAGCACAGATACGCAGTATTTT.

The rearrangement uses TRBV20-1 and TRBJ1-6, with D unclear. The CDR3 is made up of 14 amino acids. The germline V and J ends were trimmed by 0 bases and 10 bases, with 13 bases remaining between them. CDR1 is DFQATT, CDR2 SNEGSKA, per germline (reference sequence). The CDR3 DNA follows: TGCAGTGCTAGAGACTCCAGAGCCGGATCACCCCTCCACTTT. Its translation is CSARDSRAGSPLHF.

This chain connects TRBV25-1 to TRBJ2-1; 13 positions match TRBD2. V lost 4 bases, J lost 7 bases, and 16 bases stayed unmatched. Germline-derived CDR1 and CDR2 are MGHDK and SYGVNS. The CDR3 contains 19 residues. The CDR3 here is CASSARGPRTSGRGNEQFF. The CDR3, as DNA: TGTGCCAGCAGTGCTAGAGGCCCCCGTACTAGCGGGAGGGGGAATGAGCAGTTCTTC. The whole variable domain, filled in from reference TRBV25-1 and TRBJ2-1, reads EADIYQTPRYLVIGTGKKITLECSQTMGHDKMYWYQQDPGMELHLIHYSYGVNSTEKGDLSSESTVSRIRTEHFPLTLESARPSHTSQYLCASSARGPRTSGRGNEQFFGPGTRLTVL.

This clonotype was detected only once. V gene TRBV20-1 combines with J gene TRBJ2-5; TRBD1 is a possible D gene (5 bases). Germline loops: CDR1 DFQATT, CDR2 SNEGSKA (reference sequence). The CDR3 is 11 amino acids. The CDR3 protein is CGVRAVETQYF. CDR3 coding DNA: TGCGGGGTCAGGGCGGTGGAGACCCAGTACTTC.

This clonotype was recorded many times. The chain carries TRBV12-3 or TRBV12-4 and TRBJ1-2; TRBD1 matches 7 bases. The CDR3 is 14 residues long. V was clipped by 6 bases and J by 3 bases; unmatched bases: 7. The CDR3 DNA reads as TGTGCCAGCAGGGAACGACAGGGAGACTATGGCTACACCTTC. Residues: CASRERQGDYGYTF.

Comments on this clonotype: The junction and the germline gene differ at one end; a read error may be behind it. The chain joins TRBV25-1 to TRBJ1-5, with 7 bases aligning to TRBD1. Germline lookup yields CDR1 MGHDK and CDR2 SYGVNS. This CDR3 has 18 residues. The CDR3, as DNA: TGTGCCAGCAGCCAACCAGGGGGGAGAAAACATAGCAATCAGCCCCAGCACTTT. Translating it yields CASSQPGGRKHSNQPQHF.

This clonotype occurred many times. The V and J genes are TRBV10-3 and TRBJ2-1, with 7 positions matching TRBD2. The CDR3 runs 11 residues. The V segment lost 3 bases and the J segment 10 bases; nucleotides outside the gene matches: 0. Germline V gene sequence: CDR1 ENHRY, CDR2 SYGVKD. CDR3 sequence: CAISELAEQFF. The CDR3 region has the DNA TGTGCCATCAGTGAACTAGCGGAGCAGTTCTTC.

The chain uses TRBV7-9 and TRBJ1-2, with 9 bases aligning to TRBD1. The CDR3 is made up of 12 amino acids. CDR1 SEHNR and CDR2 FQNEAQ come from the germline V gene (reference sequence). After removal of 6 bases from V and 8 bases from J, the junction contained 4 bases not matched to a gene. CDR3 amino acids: CASRGQGGGYTF. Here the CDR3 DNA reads TGTGCCAGCAGGGGACAGGGAGGCGGCTACACCTTC.

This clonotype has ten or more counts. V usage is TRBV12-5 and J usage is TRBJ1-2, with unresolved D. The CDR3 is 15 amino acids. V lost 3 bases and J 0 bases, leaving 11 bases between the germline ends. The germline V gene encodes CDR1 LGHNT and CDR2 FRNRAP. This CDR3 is CASGFHGLTNYGYTF. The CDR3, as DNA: TGTGCTAGTGGTTTCCACGGACTGACTAACTATGGCTACACCTTC. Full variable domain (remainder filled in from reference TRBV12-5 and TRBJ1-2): DARVTQTPRHKVTEMGQEVTMRCQPILGHNTVFWYRQTMMQGLELLAYFRNRAPLDDSGMPKDRFSAEMPDATLATLKIQPSEPRDSAVYFCASGFHGLTNYGYTFGSGTRLTVV.